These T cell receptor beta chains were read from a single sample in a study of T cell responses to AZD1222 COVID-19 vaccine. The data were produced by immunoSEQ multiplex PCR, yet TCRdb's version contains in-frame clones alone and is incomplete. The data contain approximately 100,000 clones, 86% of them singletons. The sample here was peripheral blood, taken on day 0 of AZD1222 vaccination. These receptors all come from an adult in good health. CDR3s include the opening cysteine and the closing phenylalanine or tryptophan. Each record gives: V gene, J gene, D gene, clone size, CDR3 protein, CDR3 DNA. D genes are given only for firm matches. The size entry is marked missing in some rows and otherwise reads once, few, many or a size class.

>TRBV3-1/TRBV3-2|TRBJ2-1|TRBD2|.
CASSVSREGLSEQFF
TGTGCCAGCAGCGTCTCGCGGGAGGGCCTCAGCGAGCAGTTCTTC
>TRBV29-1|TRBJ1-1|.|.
CSVEEAGTTEAFF
TGCAGCGTTGAAGAGGCAGGAACCACTGAAGCTTTCTTT
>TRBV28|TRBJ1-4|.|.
CASKAGDNEKLFF
TGTGCCAGCAAAGCGGGGGACAATGAAAAACTGTTTTTT
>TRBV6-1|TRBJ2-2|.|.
CASRDTGELFF
TGTGCCAGCAGGGACACCGGGGAGCTGTTTTTT
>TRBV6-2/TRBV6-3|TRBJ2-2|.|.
CASSPRGGNTGELFF
TGTGCCAGCAGTCCCAGGGGCGGAAACACCGGGGAGCTGTTTTTT
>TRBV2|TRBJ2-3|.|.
CASYASRGSDTQYF
TGTGCCTCATATGCTAGTAGGGGGTCAGATACGCAGTATTTT
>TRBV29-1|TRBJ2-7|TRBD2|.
CSVDTSGNPYEQYF
TGCAGCGTTGATACTAGCGGGAACCCCTACGAGCAGTACTTC
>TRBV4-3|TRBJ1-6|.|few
CASSQDRTENRPLHF
TGCGCCAGCAGCCAAGATCGGACAGAAAATAGGCCCCTCCACTTT
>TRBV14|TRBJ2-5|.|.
CASSQQRGSETQYF
TGTGCCAGCAGCCAACAAAGGGGGTCGGAGACCCAGTACTTC
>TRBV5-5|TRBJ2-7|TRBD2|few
CASSLTSGGEQYF
TGTGCCAGCAGCCTGACTAGCGGGGGAGAGCAGTACTTC
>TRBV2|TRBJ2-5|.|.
CASSQRGFRETQYF
TGTGCCAGCAGCCAAAGGGGTTTTAGGGAGACCCAGTACTTC
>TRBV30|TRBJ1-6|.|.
CAWRDPGPLSSYNSPLHF
TGTGCCTGGAGAGATCCGGGACCCCTGAGCTCCTATAATTCACCCCTCCACTTT
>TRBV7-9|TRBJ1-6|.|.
CASNGQFNSPLHF
TGTGCCAGCAACGGCCAGTTCAATTCACCCCTCCACTTT
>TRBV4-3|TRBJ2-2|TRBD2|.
CASSPAGLAGGLTGELFF
TGCGCCAGCAGCCCCGCCGGACTAGCGGGAGGATTAACCGGGGAGCTGTTTTTT
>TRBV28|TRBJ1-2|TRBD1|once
CASSLGQGNYGYTF
TGTGCCAGCAGTTTGGGACAGGGAAACTATGGCTACACCTTC
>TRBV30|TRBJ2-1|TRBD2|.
CALGGPRSYNEQFF
TGTGCCTTGGGAGGGCCCCGCTCCTACAATGAGCAGTTCTTC
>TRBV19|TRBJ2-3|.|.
CASSNLKGDTQYF
TGTGCCAGTAGCAACCTAAAGGGAGATACGCAGTATTTT
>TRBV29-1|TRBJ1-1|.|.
CSVEGGGLTEAFF
TGCAGCGTTGAAGGGGGAGGTCTCACTGAAGCTTTCTTT
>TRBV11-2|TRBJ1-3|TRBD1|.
CASSLGGTATSGNTIYF
TGTGCCAGCAGCTTGGGGGGGACAGCTACCTCTGGAAACACCATATATTTT
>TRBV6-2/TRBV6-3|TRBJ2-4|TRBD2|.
CASSGTGLAGTSKNIQYF
TGTGCCAGCAGTGGGACGGGACTAGCGGGAACCTCCAAAAACATTCAGTACTTC
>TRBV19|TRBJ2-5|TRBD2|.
CASTASGVQETQYF
TGTGCCAGTACCGCTAGCGGGGTCCAAGAGACCCAGTACTTC